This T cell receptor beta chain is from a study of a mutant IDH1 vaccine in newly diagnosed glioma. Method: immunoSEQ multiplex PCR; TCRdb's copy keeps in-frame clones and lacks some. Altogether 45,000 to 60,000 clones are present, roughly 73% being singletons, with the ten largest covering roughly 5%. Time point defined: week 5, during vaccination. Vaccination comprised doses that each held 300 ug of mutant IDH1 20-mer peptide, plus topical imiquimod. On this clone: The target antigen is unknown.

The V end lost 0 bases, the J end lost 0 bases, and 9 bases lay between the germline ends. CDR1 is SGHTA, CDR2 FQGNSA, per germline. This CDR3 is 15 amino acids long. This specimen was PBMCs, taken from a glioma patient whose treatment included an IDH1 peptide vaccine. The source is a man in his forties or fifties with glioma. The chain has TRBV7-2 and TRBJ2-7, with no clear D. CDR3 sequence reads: CASSLALSSSYEQYF. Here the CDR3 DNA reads TGTGCCAGCAGCTTAGCGCTCTCCAGCTCCTACGAGCAGTACTTC.